In its sample, the clone carrying this TCR beta chain is medium-sized. Antigen unknown. Alpha and beta constant-region primers primed reverse transcription of around 0.5 ug RNA. Separate chain-specific third strand synthesis with multiplexing indices produced the alpha and beta libraries. One primer pair amplified all rearrangements per chain; each cDNA got molecular barcodes. Two random hexamers, added before amplification and joined, formed each molecule's 12-nucleotide barcode. TCRdb reprocessed the 5' RACE reads with MiXCR, giving one entry per CDR3 protein. This sample has 7,000 to 9,000 distinct CDR3 sequences; approximately 9.1% occur once, and the top ten carry roughly 21%. Looked up from germline, CDR1 is LGHNA and CDR2 is YSLEER. Deletions cut 0 bases from V and 3 bases from J, with 11 bases between. The CDR3 has 16 residues. The sample belongs to a study of HIV-infected patients and healthy controls. Overall study context: CD4 counts in about 85% of the 16 patients increased modestly yet significantly but stayed below normal. Study results and caveats: Healthy controls carried many MAIT alpha-chain CDR3s, while HIV+ repertoires had few.

No cell fractionation was done, so the repertoire covers all unsorted peripheral blood T cells. This specimen was blood, taken before antiretroviral therapy. The TCR comes from an adult with HIV infection. The gene calls are TRBV4-3 and TRBJ1-4; D ambiguous. This CDR3 reads CASSQEERTPNEKLFF. The CDR3 region has the DNA TGCGCCAGCAGCCAAGAGGAAAGGACTCCTAATGAAAAACTGTTTTTT.